The clone carrying this TCR beta chain was seen a single time. The sample belongs to a study of blood T cell repertoires in COVID-19. At the level of the study: Samples taken during acute and convalescent COVID-19 were collected in the United States, Italy and Spain.

Assay used: immunoSEQ multiplex PCR; TCRdb lists only in-frame clones, some missing. The sample shows about 150,000 clones, around 87% of them seen only once. CDR1 and CDR2 from the germline V gene are SNHLY and FYNNEI. The CDR3 has 15 residues. Losses at the gene ends were 7 bases for V and 3 bases for J; bases not matched to a gene: 8. The rearrangement uses TRBV2 and TRBJ2-2; the match to TRBD1 covers 7 bases. This sequence was found in a man older than 75 with acute or convalescent COVID-19. Material: peripheral blood. The CDR3 DNA reads as TGTGCCAGCATGCTCGACAGGGTGGACACCGGGGAGCTGTTTTTT. Translated: CASMLDRVDTGELFF.